This T cell receptor beta chain was identified during a study of shared clonotypes between healthy human individuals. Germline values: CDR1 MDHEN, CDR2 SYDVKM. The CDR3 loop spans 18 amino acids. Between the trimmed V and J ends, which lost 3 bases and 7 bases, there was a span of 25 bases. This clone was detected only a few times. Its antigen is unknown. About 32,000 T cell genomes (about 300 ng DNA) went into each PBMC replicate. The repertoire was sequenced with immunoSEQ multiplex PCR; TCRdb's copy has only in-frame clones and lacks some. Here the sample spans over 95,000 clones, less than 60% being singletons. General observations from the study: Clonotype sharing among donors, it was expected, would be affected by sequencing depth.

The chain recombines TRBV28 with TRBJ2-1, with D possibly being TRBD1 (6 bases). The material sequenced was PBMCs. The origin of this receptor is a middle-aged woman in good health. Some clones in this sample may be carry-over from other donors' samples. This CDR3 reads CASSLSGWLSGAGNEQFF. CDR3 coding DNA: TGTGCCAGCAGTTTGAGTGGATGGTTATCAGGGGCGGGTAATGAGCAGTTCTTC.